Listed here is a single T cell receptor (beta chain). A read error may be the cause here, since a much bigger clone is one base away. The data derive from a study of regulatory T cells in long-lasting Graves disease. Time point of the sample: persistent/refractory GD, antithyroid drugs over 5 years with positive TRAb. PBMCs were the source of the RNA used for TCR sequencing. Researchers made TCR beta libraries by using iRepertoire HTBI primers and running Arm-PCR on CDR3 regions. One entry per CDR3 protein, called by TCRdb with MiXCR from the multiplex PCR reads. Of about 430,000 distinct CDR3 sequences in the sample, approximately 22% were seen once. The TCR originated in a female donor with Graves disease. The sequencing here drew on peripheral blood mononuclear cells (PBMCs), taken when the disease was refractory, from a patient treated with antithyroid drugs.

CDR3 DNA: TGTGCCAGCATCAGCGAAAACGTGGGGGAGCAGTACTTC. This codes for CASISENVGEQYF. J is TRBJ2-7 and V is TRBV28; D unclear. The germline V gene encodes CDR1 MDHEN and CDR2 SYDVKM. CDR3 length: 13 amino acids. Trimming stripped 7 bases from V and 7 bases from J, with 17 bases between.